This TCR beta chain was identified in a study of patients and donors after allogeneic stem cell transplantation. TCRdb reprocessed the RT-PCR reads with MiXCR, giving one entry per CDR3 protein. Here the sample spans 410,000 or so distinct CDR3 sequences, about a sixth being singletons. Sequencing input: blood, either unsorted or a sorted T cell fraction (not recorded which). The TCR comes from a human donor who was either an allogeneic HSCT recipient or a stem cell or donor lymphocyte infusion donor (not recorded which). It is not recorded whose cells these are; they may come from a transplant donor.

CDR3 protein: CASSQANLAGGSYEQYF. DNA for the CDR3: TGTGCCAGCAGCCAAGCCAATCTAGCGGGGGGCTCCTACGAGCAGTACTTC. J is TRBJ2-7 and V is TRBV3-1, with 11 bases aligning to TRBD2. Germline V gene data show CDR1 as LGHDT and CDR2 as YNNKEL (reference sequence). V trimming: 1 base; J trimming: 0 bases; junction bases outside the gene matches: 5. This CDR3 comprises 17 residues.